These 25 T cell receptor beta chains share one sample of origin, sequenced in a study of blood T cells in healthy people across ages. With a J-beta primer mix and a sample-barcoded 5' primer, a second PCR ran about 6 to 11 cycles. Each CDR3 protein gets one entry after TCRdb re-called the 5' RACE reads with MiXCR. Counted here are about 640,000 distinct CDR3 sequences, around 43% occurring once; the ten biggest clones make up approximately 31%. The sample comprised blood. Receptors originate from a man aged 80 or over in good health.

The gene calls are TRBV25-1 and TRBJ2-5; 8 bases match TRBD1. CDR3 length: 14 amino acids. V shed 7 bases and J 1 base; nucleotides not matched to a gene: 5. Germline lookup yields CDR1 MGHDK and CDR2 SYGVNS. The CDR3 reads CASKSDRVQETQYF. CDR3 bases: TGTGCCAGCAAATCGGACAGGGTCCAAGAGACCCAGTACTTC.

This clonotype appeared many times. V and J are TRBV6-1 and TRBJ2-7; D is undetermined. The ends were cut back, 1 base at V and 2 bases at J, with 15 bases in the middle. CDR1 is MNHNS, CDR2 SASEGT, per germline. The CDR3 sequence is 16 residues long. The CDR3 coding sequence is TGTGCCAGCAGTGAAGGTTTTTCTGGGCGGACCTACGAGCAGTACTTC. This translates into CASSEGFSGRTYEQYF.

The chain is built from TRBV20-1 and TRBJ2-5, with 9 bases matching TRBD2. Germline V lookup: CDR1 DFQATT, CDR2 SNEGSKA (reference sequence). This CDR3 region has 16 residues. V dropped 3 bases and J dropped 11; count of bases not matched to a gene: 19. CDR3 loop: CSASPRAGGPGNEQYF. In DNA form, the CDR3 reads TGCAGTGCTAGCCCTAGGGCGGGAGGGCCAGGCAATGAGCAGTACTTC.

This clonotype was counted between two and nine times. The chain joins TRBV5-1 to TRBJ1-6, with D unclear. The V and J ends lost 0 bases and 10 bases respectively, with 14 bases between them. Germline V CDR1 and CDR2: SGHRS, YFSETQ. The CDR3 spans 15 residues. The CDR3 DNA is TGCGCCAGCAGCTTGGAGGGTCAGGAGTTATCACCCCTCCACTTT. Residues: CASSLEGQELSPLHF.

Worth noting for this clonotype: This may be a read error: a much more frequent sequence differs by one nucleotide. This chain connects TRBV2 to TRBJ2-1; TRBD2 matches 9 bases. With V trimmed by 4 bases and J by 9 bases, 7 bases remained unmatched. The V gene's germline CDR1 is SNHLY and CDR2 FYNNEI. There are 14 residues in the CDR3. The CDR3 is CASSGSGRRSEQFF. The CDR3 DNA follows: TGTGCCAGCAGTGGAAGCGGGAGGAGGAGTGAGCAGTTCTTC.

CDR3: CASSPSAGGLLGTQYF. The CDR3 DNA reads as TGTGCCAGCAGTCCCTCAGCGGGAGGGCTACTCGGTACGCAGTATTTT. The V and J genes are TRBV28 and TRBJ2-3; 10 bases are a match to TRBD2. Germline CDR1 and CDR2: MDHEN and SYDVKM. The CDR3 is 16 residues long. V was clipped by 5 bases and J by 8 bases; unmatched bases: 13.

The chain carries TRBV20-1 and TRBJ2-7; D is ambiguous. V gave up 1 base and J gave up 0 bases, with 13 bases separating them. The CDR3 runs to 15 residues. Looked up from germline, CDR1 is DFQATT and CDR2 is SNEGSKA (reference sequence). CDR3 loop: CSARAGDKNSYEQYF. The CDR3 nucleotides read TGCAGTGCTAGAGCAGGAGACAAGAACTCCTACGAGCAGTACTTC.

In this sample, this clonotype turned up a few times. The chain employs TRBV7-2 and TRBJ2-7, with a possible D match to TRBD2 (5 bases). V lost 1 base and J lost 0, with 7 bases in between. Germline V lookup: CDR1 SGHTA, CDR2 FQGNSA. The CDR3 is 14 residues long. CDR3 in DNA: TGTGCCAGCAGCTTAGATGCGGGCTCCTACGAGCAGTACTTC. It specifies CASSLDAGSYEQYF.

Note on this clonotype: A much larger clone sits a single nucleotide away, making a read error possible. This rearrangement joins TRBV2 to TRBJ2-1; D might be TRBD2 (6 bases). V lost 5 bases and J lost 13, with 24 bases in between. Germline CDR1 and CDR2: SNHLY and FYNNEI. This CDR3 comprises 15 residues. This CDR3 reads CASSNPGRSQETQFF. In DNA, the CDR3 is TGTGCCAGCAGTAACCCGGGGAGGAGCCAAGAGACCCAGTTCTTC.

This clonotype has more than one count but fewer than ten. V gene TRBV20-1 combines with J gene TRBJ2-3, with a tentative D call TRBD2 (6 bases). This CDR3 is 15 amino acids long. V lost 6 bases and J lost 0, with 16 bases in between. Germline assignment: CDR1 DFQATT and CDR2 SNEGSKA (reference sequence). The CDR3 protein is CSAARGGISTDTQYF. In nucleotides, the CDR3 is TGCAGTGCGGCAAGAGGAGGGATTAGCACAGATACGCAGTATTTT.

The chain carries TRBV5-1 and TRBJ2-7; 11 nucleotides line up with TRBD2. Per the germline V gene, CDR1 is SGHRS and CDR2 is YFSETQ. The ends lost 4 bases at V and 5 bases at J; junction bases unmatched: 11. The CDR3 spans 16 residues. CDR3 coding DNA: TGCGCCAGCAGCGGAATAGCGGGAGGGGGCTGGGACGAGCAGTACTTC. This translates into CASSGIAGGGWDEQYF.

This sequence joins TRBV4-1 and TRBJ1-2; D might be TRBD1 (6 bases). The V end lost 1 base, the J end lost 4 bases, and 7 bases lay between the germline ends. CDR3 length equals 13 residues. CDR1 and CDR2 (germline): MGHRA, YSYEKL. CDR3 bases: TGCGCCAGCAGCCAAGTGACAGGCTATGGCTACACCTTC. This sequence encodes CASSQVTGYGYTF.

The rearrangement uses TRBV5-1 and TRBJ1-1; D gene unclear. The CDR3 covers 14 residues. V dropped 4 bases and J dropped 3 bases, with 13 bases sitting between them. The germline gives CDR1 SGHRS, CDR2 YFSETQ. The CDR3 spells CASSVGPPDTEAFF. As DNA, the CDR3 is TGCGCCAGCAGCGTGGGCCCTCCCGACACTGAAGCTTTCTTT.

This clonotype was seen only a few times. The V gene is TRBV20-1, the J gene TRBJ2-3; 8 bases fit TRBD1. The CDR3 is made up of 17 amino acids. The germline V gene has CDR1 DFQATT and CDR2 SNEGSKA (reference sequence). The junction had 17 bases not matched to a gene; V was cut back by 5 bases and J by 4 bases. CDR3 DNA: TGCAGTGCTCCAGGGGGCCTAGGAAGCCATCGGGCAGATACGCAGTATTTT. Encoded protein: CSAPGGLGSHRADTQYF.

This clonotype occurred a few times. The rearrangement links TRBV20-1 to TRBJ2-4; D might be TRBD1 (5 bases). In germline, CDR1 is DFQATT, CDR2 SNEGSKA (reference sequence). The CDR3 is 14 residues long. The germline V and J ends were trimmed by 6 bases and 0 bases, with 12 bases remaining between them. This CDR3 is CSAEQGLAKNIQYF. CDR3 in DNA: TGCAGTGCCGAGCAGGGCCTAGCCAAAAACATTCAGTACTTC.

The chain employs TRBV3-1 and TRBJ2-7; D tentatively fits TRBD1 or TRBD2 (5 bases each). The DNA matches TRBJ2-4 better at its end, which makes the J call doubtful. Germline loops: CDR1 LGHDT, CDR2 YNNKEL (reference sequence). This CDR3 region has 14 residues. This CDR3 reads CASSPPTGTGIQYF. CDR3 in DNA: TGTGCCAGCAGCCCACCGACGGGAACAGGCATTCAGTACTTC.

The table lists this clonotype with a few counts. The gene calls are TRBV3-1 and TRBJ2-5; 7 bases agree with TRBD2. Germline trimming cut 1 base from V and 4 bases from J; bases unmatched to any gene: 3. The germline gives CDR1 LGHDT, CDR2 YNNKEL (reference sequence). The length of the CDR3 is 14 residues. CDR3 coding DNA: TGTGCCAGCAGCCAAGGAATAGCGGGAGAGACCCAGTACTTC. It yields the protein CASSQGIAGETQYF.

The rearrangement links TRBV15 to TRBJ2-3; either TRBD1 or TRBD2 may supply D (6 bases each). Trimming stripped 3 bases from V and 0 bases from J, with 13 bases between. This CDR3 contains 16 residues. Germline V CDR1 and CDR2: LNHNV, YYDKDF (reference sequence). The CDR3 loop is CATSRGAGSSTDTQYF. CDR3 nucleotides: TGTGCCACCAGCAGGGGGGCGGGATCTAGCACAGATACGCAGTATTTT.

A few counts support this clonotype. This chain connects TRBV7-2 to TRBJ2-3; tentatively, D is TRBD1 (6 bases). This CDR3 comprises 14 residues. Germline V gives CDR1 SGHTA, CDR2 FQGNSA. V lost 4 bases and J lost 4, with 12 bases in between. The CDR3 sequence is CASSSRTAADTQYF. DNA for the CDR3: TGTGCCAGCAGCTCCAGGACAGCTGCAGATACGCAGTATTTT.

V and J are TRBV12-3 or TRBV12-4 and TRBJ2-1; TRBD1 might be the D (5 bases). The CDR3 has 14 residues. Trimming stripped 5 bases from V and 5 bases from J, with 13 bases between. The CDR3 sequence: CASSPFQGHNEQFF. The CDR3 DNA reads TGTGCCAGCAGTCCATTCCAGGGCCACAATGAGCAGTTCTTC.

The sample holds many counts of this clonotype. The chain combines TRBV4-2 with TRBJ2-5; TRBD1 agrees at 7 bases. The CDR3 totals 16 residues. The trim removed 1 base at V and 2 bases at J, leaving 7 bases unmatched. CDR1 and CDR2 (germline): LGHNA, YNFKEQ. DNA of the CDR3: TGTGCCAGCAGCCAAGTTGGGCAGGGGGTACAAGAGACCCAGTACTTC. Translated, it gives CASSQVGQGVQETQYF.

This sequence joins TRBV7-2 and TRBJ2-5; the D gene is possibly TRBD2 (5 bases). The germline V gene encodes CDR1 SGHTA and CDR2 FQGNSA. The CDR3 spans 13 residues. Trimming cost V 6 bases and J 2 bases, with 10 bases left between them. The DNA of the CDR3 is TGTGCCAGCAGGGCCAGCGGACAAGAGACCCAGTACTTC. This translates into CASRASGQETQYF.

The genes are TRBV5-1 and TRBJ2-1, with no clear D. The J call is in doubt because the DNA end fits TRBJ2-7 better. This CDR3 region has 16 residues. In germline, CDR1 is SGHRS, CDR2 YFSETQ. The CDR3 loop reads CASSASTRSSYNEQYF. DNA of the CDR3: TGCGCCAGCAGCGCGTCGACACGGAGCTCCTACAATGAGCAGTACTTC.

The chain couples TRBV12-3 or TRBV12-4 to TRBJ2-3; perhaps TRBD2 as D (6 bases). The V end was cut by 4 bases, the J end by 4 bases, with 15 bases between. This CDR3 contains 15 residues. The DNA for the CDR3 is TGTGCCAGCAGTTCACAGACTAGTTCGGCAGATACGCAGTATTTT. Residues: CASSSQTSSADTQYF.

The V gene is TRBV6-4, the J gene TRBJ2-3; D not resolved. This CDR3 comprises 13 residues. The ends were cut back, 0 bases at V and 6 bases at J, with 7 bases in the middle. Germline V gene lookup returns CDR1 MRHNA and CDR2 SNTAGT. Written as DNA, the CDR3 is TGTGCCAGCAGTGACTCGAGTTACGATACGCAGTATTTT. Translating gives CASSDSSYDTQYF.